Each of the 3 T cell receptor beta chains below was sequenced from the same sample in a study of shared clonotypes between healthy human individuals (dated by TCRdb to the early 2020s). The protocol used for the library was the immunoSEQ multiplex PCR assay. Entries here come from immuneACCESS through TCRdb and include only in-frame sequences with V and J called. Some clones fail to appear in such tables; in the studies checked, an unresolved V gene covers under half of the shortfall, and the cause of the remainder is unknown. A total of around 2,100,000 clones appear in this sample, about 95% of them only once. Around 1% of the sample rests with the top ten. CD8 naive samples consisted of CD45RO-negative cells that were positively selected for CCR7, yielding a CD45RA+CCR7+ population without TemRA cells. Sequenced sample: naive CD8+ T cells sorted from blood. Read against the paper, the sample's cell subset or site label means: CD45RA+CCR7+. The receptors originated from a man aged 18 to 30 in good health.

The chain has TRBV28 and TRBJ1-1; D is ambiguous. Germline V lookup: CDR1 MDHEN, CDR2 SYDVKM. This CDR3 spans 13 amino acids. The V end was cut by 8 bases, the J end by 0 bases, with 10 bases between. This chain's CDR3 is CASGDTLNTEAFF. DNA for the CDR3: TGTGCCAGCGGTGACACCTTGAACACTGAAGCTTTCTTT.

This clone came up once. This chain connects TRBV30 to TRBJ1-2; D is uncertain. In germline, CDR1 is GTSNPN, CDR2 SVGIG (reference sequence). This CDR3 spans 14 amino acids. Trimming removed 5 bases at V and 5 bases at J, with 18 bases between. The CDR3 nucleotides read TGTGCCTGGGGCGGGGAGCAGTTCCCTTATGGCTACACCTTC. Protein product: CAWGGEQFPYGYTF.

The chain uses TRBV4-2 and TRBJ1-4; possibly TRBD1 for D (5 bases). V lost 1 base to trimming and J lost 5 bases, with 14 bases between them. The CDR3 is made up of 16 amino acids. Per germline, CDR1 LGHNA and CDR2 YNFKEQ. The chain's CDR3 is CASSQVEGAENEKLFF. CDR3 DNA: TGTGCCAGCAGCCAAGTCGAAGGGGCGGAGAATGAAAAACTGTTTTTT.